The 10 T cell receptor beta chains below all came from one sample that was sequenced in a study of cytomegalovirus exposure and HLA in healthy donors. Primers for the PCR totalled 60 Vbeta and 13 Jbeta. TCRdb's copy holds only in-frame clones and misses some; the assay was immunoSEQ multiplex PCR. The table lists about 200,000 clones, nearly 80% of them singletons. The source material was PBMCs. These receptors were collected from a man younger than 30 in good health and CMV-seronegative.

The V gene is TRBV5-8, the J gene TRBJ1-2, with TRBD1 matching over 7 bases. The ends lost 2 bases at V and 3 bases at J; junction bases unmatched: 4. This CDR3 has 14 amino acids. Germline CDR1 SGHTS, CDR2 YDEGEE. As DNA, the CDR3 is TGTGCCAGCAGCTTTTTGACAGGGCACTATGGCTACACCTTC. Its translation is CASSFLTGHYGYTF.

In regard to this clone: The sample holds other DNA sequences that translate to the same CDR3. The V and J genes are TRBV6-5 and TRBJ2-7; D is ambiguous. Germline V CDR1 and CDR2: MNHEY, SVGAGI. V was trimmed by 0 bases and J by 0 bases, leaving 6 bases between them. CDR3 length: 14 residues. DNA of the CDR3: TGTGCCAGCAGTTACTCTAGAAGCTCCTACGAGCAGTACTTC. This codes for CASSYSRSSYEQYF.

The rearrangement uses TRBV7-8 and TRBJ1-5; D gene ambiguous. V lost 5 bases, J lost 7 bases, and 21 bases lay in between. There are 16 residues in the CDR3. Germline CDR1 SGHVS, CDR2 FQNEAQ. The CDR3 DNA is TGTGCCAGCAGCCGAGACCCCAGCGGAGTAGGGCAGCCCCAGCATTTT. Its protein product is CASSRDPSGVGQPQHF.

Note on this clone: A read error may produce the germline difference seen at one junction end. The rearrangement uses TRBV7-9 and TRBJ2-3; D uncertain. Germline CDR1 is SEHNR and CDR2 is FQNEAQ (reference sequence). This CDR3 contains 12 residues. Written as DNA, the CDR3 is TGTGCCAGCAGCTATAGCATAGATACGCAGTATTTT. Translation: CASSYSIDTQYF.

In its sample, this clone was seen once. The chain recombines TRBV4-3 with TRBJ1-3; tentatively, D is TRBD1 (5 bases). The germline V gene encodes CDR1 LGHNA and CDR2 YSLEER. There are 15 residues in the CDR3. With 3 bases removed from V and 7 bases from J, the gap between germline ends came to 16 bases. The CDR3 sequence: CASSQQEGEWNTIYF. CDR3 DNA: TGCGCCAGCAGCCAGCAGGAAGGGGAATGGAACACCATATATTTT.

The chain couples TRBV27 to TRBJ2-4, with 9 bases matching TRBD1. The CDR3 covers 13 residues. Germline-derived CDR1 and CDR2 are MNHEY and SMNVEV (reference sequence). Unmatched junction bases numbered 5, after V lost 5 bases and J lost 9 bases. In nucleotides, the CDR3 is TGTGCCAGCAGTGACAGGACAGGGGTCATTCAGTACTTC. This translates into CASSDRTGVIQYF.

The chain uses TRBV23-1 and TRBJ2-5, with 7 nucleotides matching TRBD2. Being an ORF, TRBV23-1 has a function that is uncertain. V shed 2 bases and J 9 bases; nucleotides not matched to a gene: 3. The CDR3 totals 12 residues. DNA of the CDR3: TGCGCCAGCAGTCAAGAGGCGGGGGCCCAGTACTTC. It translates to CASSQEAGAQYF.

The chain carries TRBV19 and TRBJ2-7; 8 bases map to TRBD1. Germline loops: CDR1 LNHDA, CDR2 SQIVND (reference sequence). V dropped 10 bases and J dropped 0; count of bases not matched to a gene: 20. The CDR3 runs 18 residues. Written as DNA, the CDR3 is TGTGCCACCTCAGGGGGCGGAATATGGGCAAGCGACTCCTACGAGCAGTACTTC. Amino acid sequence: CATSGGGIWASDSYEQYF.

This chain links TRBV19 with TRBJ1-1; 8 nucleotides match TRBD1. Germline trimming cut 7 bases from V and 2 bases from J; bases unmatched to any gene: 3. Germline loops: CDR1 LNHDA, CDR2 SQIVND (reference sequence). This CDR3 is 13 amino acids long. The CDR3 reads CASTGQGNTEAFF. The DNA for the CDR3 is TGTGCCAGTACCGGACAGGGTAACACTGAAGCTTTCTTT.

The CDR3 loop is CASSPTGDSYNEQFF. DNA for the CDR3: TGTGCCAGCAGCCCCACGGGGGACTCCTACAATGAGCAGTTCTTC. This chain uses TRBV7-3 with TRBJ2-1; weak D call: TRBD2 (6 bases). Trimming removed 5 bases at V and 0 bases at J, with 11 bases between. Germline CDR1 reads SGHTA; CDR2 reads FQGTGA. The CDR3 has 15 amino acids.